Sequencing of this T cell receptor beta chain was carried out in a study of OX40 agonist ivuxolimab in advanced cancers. Findings and limits, study-wide: Nonresponders included some who also had low normalized T-cell clonal expansion.

Some clones are missing from TCRdb's copy, which holds only in-frame ones; the method was immunoSEQ multiplex PCR. The table shows 70,000 to 90,000 clones, with 91% occurring only once. Note on this clone: What it binds is unknown.

The receptor was isolated from an adult with an advanced solid tumor such as melanoma, head and neck, liver or kidney cancer. The source was CD4+ or CD8+ T cells sorted from blood, collected in a trial of the OX40 agonist ivuxolimab.

The DNA of the CDR3 is TGTGCCAGCAGCGACCCCGGCCAGGGGGTGGCAGATACGCAGTATTTT. Its protein is CASSDPGQGVADTQYF. The chain uses TRBV13 and TRBJ2-3, with 7 bases fitting TRBD1. CDR3 length equals 16 residues. The V and J ends lost 5 bases and 4 bases, in that order; junction bases with no gene match: 12. Germline V lookup: CDR1 PRHDT, CDR2 FYEKMQ (reference sequence).